This T cell receptor beta chain emerged from a study of cytomegalovirus exposure and HLA in healthy donors. On the study more broadly: Earlier, 100 million or so unique TCR beta sequences were recovered from roughly 170 million T cells by an analysis.

V lost 6 bases and J lost 5, with 11 bases in between. The CDR3 consists of 12 residues. Per the germline V gene, CDR1 is SGDLS and CDR2 is YYNGEE. This PCR relied on a set of 60 Vbeta primers and 13 Jbeta primers. The table came from immunoSEQ multiplex PCR; TCRdb's copy has only in-frame clones and leaves some out. This sample has 150,000 to 200,000 clones, with 84% found just once. Study outcomes and limitations: High specificity and sensitivity for cytomegalovirus status were reported for the classifier. Common viral pathogens were later found to be apparently linked to several of the most significant clusters.

This clone was observed once. Its target is not known. The sequence came from a boy younger than 18 in good health and CMV-seronegative. The rearrangement joins TRBV9 to TRBJ1-2, with D maybe TRBD1 (5 bases). The sample taken for sequencing was PBMCs. The CDR3 protein is CASMGGRYGYTF. For the CDR3, the DNA is TGTGCCAGCATGGGGGGGAGGTATGGCTACACCTTC.